This TCR beta chain was sequenced in a study of blood T cell repertoires in COVID-19. Whole-study context: Both acute and convalescent COVID-19 samples were obtained from the United States, Italy and Spain. Sources were T cells, B-cell-depleted T cells, or PBMCs; the material itself was cDNA or gDNA.

The sample holds one count of this clone. Original processing notes: Amplification of reference gene primers was used by the study to estimate nucleated cell counts. TCRdb's table, derived via immunoSEQ multiplex PCR, lists solely in-frame clones and lacks some. D and trimming come from the DNA, and the V and J calls and clone size come from that table. This sample has hundreds of thousands of clones, with approximately 90% found just once. The Seattle patients joined while their infection was active and were tracked longitudinally afterward. The clonotype comes from a woman aged 50 to 60 with COVID-19, enrolled during active disease. Sample: peripheral blood.

The chain's CDR3 is CASSQTGASGNTIYF. CDR3 in DNA: TGCGCCAGCAGCCAAACAGGGGCTTCAGGAAACACCATATATTTT. The chain couples TRBV4-1 to TRBJ1-3, with 7 bases aligning to TRBD1. V gave up 2 bases and J gave up 4 bases; unmatched junction bases: 5. CDR1 is MGHRA and CDR2 is YSYEKL in the germline V gene. CDR3 length: 15 residues.